Described below is a single T cell receptor beta chain sequence and its context. The source of the sample is a study of blood T cell repertoires in COVID-19. The assay was immunoSEQ multiplex PCR, and TCRdb's table has in-frame clones only and misses some. The sample records 160,000 or so clones, 70% to 85% being singletons. V dropped 1 base and J dropped 8 bases, with 9 bases sitting between them. Germline assignment: CDR1 SGHTA and CDR2 FQGNSA. CDR3 size: 13 residues. The sequencing input was peripheral blood. The receptor comes from a woman in her forties or fifties with acute or convalescent COVID-19. The rearrangement joins TRBV7-2 to TRBJ2-4; weak D call: TRBD2 (6 bases). The CDR3 sequence: CASSLGGTDIQYF. CDR3 nucleotides: TGTGCCAGCAGCTTAGGCGGGACGGACATTCAGTACTTC.